This T cell receptor (beta chain) was recorded in a study of breast tumors, draining lymph nodes, adjacent tissues. General study findings and limits: Compared with basal-like, luminal-like tumors shared significantly more repertoire with nontumor tissue. Tumors had less TCR diversity than lymph nodes, more than nontumor tissue. Data only fit, rather than demonstrated, lymph node origin of most tumor T cells.

Ten or more counts support this clonotype. Its target is unknown. The CDR3 is made up of 15 amino acids. Germline CDR1 reads WNHNN; CDR2 reads SYGVQD (reference sequence). V gave up 7 bases and J gave up 2 bases; unmatched junction bases: 10. TCRdb reprocessed the multiplex PCR reads with MiXCR, giving one entry per CDR3 protein. Of 24,000 or so distinct CDR3 sequences listed, roughly 21% are singletons. The clonotype comes from a female donor with breast cancer. Some clones in this sample may be carry-over from other donors' samples. J is TRBJ2-5 and V is TRBV10-1; 7 bases are shared with TRBD2. The sample consisted of breast tumor tissue. As DNA, the CDR3 is TGCGCCAGCAATCCCGTCCCTAGCGGACAAGAGACCCAGTACTTC. It encodes CASNPVPSGQETQYF.